The rows below give T cell receptor beta chains drawn from one sample of a study of regulatory T cells in long-lasting Graves disease. TCRdb passed the multiplex PCR reads through MiXCR, listing each CDR3 protein once. The sample yields about 290,000 distinct CDR3 sequences, around a fifth seen once. Sequenced material: peripheral blood mononuclear cells (PBMCs), taken when the disease was refractory, from a patient treated with antithyroid drugs. These receptors were collected from a female donor with Graves disease. CDR3s include the opening cysteine and the closing phenylalanine or tryptophan. D genes are given only for firm matches. Clone size is stated in some rows and not others, as once, few, many or a class when expanded.

d_gene: -
j_gene: TRBJ1-1
abundance: -
v_gene: TRBV6-5
CDR3nt: TGTGCCAGCAGTTACACCGGCTCGGGGGAAGCTTTCTTT
CDR3aa: CASSYTGSGEAFF

d_gene: -
j_gene: TRBJ1-4
abundance: many
v_gene: TRBV7-2
CDR3nt: TGTGCCAGCAGCTCGGGAGATACAACTAATGAAAAACTGTTTTTT
CDR3aa: CASSSGDTTNEKLFF

d_gene: -
j_gene: TRBJ2-7
abundance: many
v_gene: TRBV5-1
CDR3nt: TGCGCCAGCAGCCTCGGACAGAGCTCCTACGAGCAGTACTTC
CDR3aa: CASSLGQSSYEQYF

d_gene: TRBD1
j_gene: TRBJ1-2
abundance: many
v_gene: TRBV7-9
CDR3nt: TGTGCCAGCAGCCAAATCCGGGACAGGGTGCATGGCTACACCTTC
CDR3aa: CASSQIRDRVHGYTF

d_gene: -
j_gene: TRBJ1-2
abundance: -
v_gene: TRBV25-1
CDR3nt: TGTGCCAGCAGTGAATATACGGGAAACTATGGCTACACCTTC
CDR3aa: CASSEYTGNYGYTF

d_gene: TRBD1
j_gene: TRBJ2-7
abundance: many
v_gene: TRBV5-1
CDR3nt: TGCGCCAGCAGCTCCTCGACAGGGATGGCGTACGAGCAGTACTTC
CDR3aa: CASSSSTGMAYEQYF

d_gene: TRBD1
j_gene: TRBJ2-1
abundance: -
v_gene: TRBV30
CDR3nt: TGTGCCTGGAGTGTACCCGGGACAGGGTTTTTTGAGCAGTTCTTC
CDR3aa: CAWSVPGTGFFEQFF

d_gene: TRBD2
j_gene: TRBJ2-2
abundance: many
v_gene: TRBV12-3/TRBV12-4
CDR3nt: TGTGCCAGCAGTCTCCTAGCGGGAGTGGAAACCGGGGAGCTGTTTTTT
CDR3aa: CASSLLAGVETGELFF

d_gene: TRBD1
j_gene: TRBJ2-2
abundance: many
v_gene: TRBV11-2
CDR3nt: TGTGCCAGCAGCTTAGGCCCGGACAGGGGGCCCACCGGGGAGCTGTTTTTT
CDR3aa: CASSLGPDRGPTGELFF

d_gene: TRBD1
j_gene: TRBJ1-4
abundance: few
v_gene: TRBV27
CDR3nt: TGTGCCAGCAGTTTGCAGGGACAGCGTGAAAAACTGTTTTTT
CDR3aa: CASSLQGQREKLFF

d_gene: TRBD1
j_gene: TRBJ2-5
abundance: few
v_gene: TRBV7-3
CDR3nt: TGTGCCAGCAGCCCCCAGACAGGGTCATACGGGGAGACCCAGTACTTC
CDR3aa: CASSPQTGSYGETQYF

d_gene: TRBD1
j_gene: TRBJ1-4
abundance: -
v_gene: TRBV5-1
CDR3nt: TGCGCCAGCAGCTTGGGGACAGGGGGCCCTGAAAAACTGTTTTTT
CDR3aa: CASSLGTGGPEKLFF

d_gene: -
j_gene: TRBJ1-2
abundance: many
v_gene: TRBV2
CDR3nt: TGTGCCAGCAGGGCGCCGGACAGCCCCTATGGCTACACCTTC
CDR3aa: CASRAPDSPYGYTF

d_gene: TRBD1
j_gene: TRBJ1-3
abundance: -
v_gene: TRBV30
CDR3nt: TGTGCCTGGAGTTCTGGACAGGGGCGAAACACCATATATTTT
CDR3aa: CAWSSGQGRNTIYF

d_gene: -
j_gene: TRBJ2-7
abundance: many
v_gene: TRBV28
CDR3nt: TGTGCCAGCAGTTTCTCCCCTACCGCGGGCGAGCAGTACTTC
CDR3aa: CASSFSPTAGEQYF

d_gene: -
j_gene: TRBJ2-5
abundance: -
v_gene: TRBV18
CDR3nt: TGTGCCAGCTGTGGGGGCATTGAGGAGACCCAGTACTTC
CDR3aa: CASCGGIEETQYF

d_gene: -
j_gene: TRBJ1-1
abundance: few
v_gene: TRBV20-1
CDR3nt: TGCAGTGCTAGAGCCATAAGGCTGAACACTGAAGCTTTCTTT
CDR3aa: CSARAIRLNTEAFF

d_gene: -
j_gene: TRBJ2-2
abundance: few
v_gene: TRBV28
CDR3nt: TGTGCCAGCAGTGTAACGGGAGTGGTGGAGGAGCTGTTTTTT
CDR3aa: CASSVTGVVEELFF

d_gene: TRBD2
j_gene: TRBJ2-7
abundance: few
v_gene: TRBV6-9
CDR3nt: TGTGCCAGCAGTTATGGAGCGGGAGTGCTCTACGAGCAGTACTTC
CDR3aa: CASSYGAGVLYEQYF

d_gene: -
j_gene: TRBJ2-5
abundance: few
v_gene: TRBV7-2
CDR3nt: TGTGCCAGCAGCCCCGGAGGGCACGGACAAGAGACCCAGTACTTC
CDR3aa: CASSPGGHGQETQYF

d_gene: -
j_gene: TRBJ1-2
abundance: few
v_gene: TRBV30
CDR3nt: TGTGCCTGGAGTTCGGCTAACTATGGCTACACCTTC
CDR3aa: CAWSSANYGYTF

d_gene: -
j_gene: TRBJ2-5
abundance: -
v_gene: TRBV9
CDR3nt: TGCGCCAGCAGCTTGGTGGCTTTTCAAGAGACCCAGTACTTC
CDR3aa: CASSLVAFQETQYF

d_gene: TRBD2
j_gene: TRBJ2-7
abundance: few
v_gene: TRBV19
CDR3nt: TGTGCCAGTAGTCTTACCCCGGCGGGAGGGCCGGACGAGCAGTACTTC
CDR3aa: CASSLTPAGGPDEQYF

d_gene: TRBD1
j_gene: TRBJ2-7
abundance: once
v_gene: TRBV20-1
CDR3nt: TGCAGTGCTAGAGACCAGGGACAGGTGCTCTACGAGCAGTACTTC
CDR3aa: CSARDQGQVLYEQYF

d_gene: -
j_gene: TRBJ1-5
abundance: -
v_gene: TRBV6-1
CDR3nt: TGTGCCAGCAGTGGAATTCAGCCCCAGCATTTT
CDR3aa: CASSGIQPQHF

d_gene: -
j_gene: TRBJ2-6
abundance: -
v_gene: TRBV30
CDR3nt: TGTGCCTGGAGGTCTGGGGCCAACGTCCTGACTTTC
CDR3aa: CAWRSGANVLTF

d_gene: TRBD1
j_gene: TRBJ1-1
abundance: -
v_gene: TRBV12-3/TRBV12-4
CDR3nt: TGTGCCAGCAGTAGGGACAGCGGGAACACTGAAGCTTTCTTT
CDR3aa: CASSRDSGNTEAFF

d_gene: -
j_gene: TRBJ2-1
abundance: few
v_gene: TRBV7-2
CDR3nt: TGTGCCAGCAGCACAGATTGGCTAGGGGACAATGAGCAGTTCTTC
CDR3aa: CASSTDWLGDNEQFF

d_gene: -
j_gene: TRBJ2-5
abundance: many
v_gene: TRBV20-1
CDR3nt: TGCAGTGCTCCAGATAGAAGCCAAGAGACCCAGTACTTC
CDR3aa: CSAPDRSQETQYF

d_gene: -
j_gene: TRBJ2-5
abundance: many
v_gene: TRBV7-9
CDR3nt: TGTGCCAGCTCACCACCGGCCGGGGAGACCCAGTACTTC
CDR3aa: CASSPPAGETQYF

d_gene: -
j_gene: TRBJ1-5
abundance: many
v_gene: TRBV12-3/TRBV12-4
CDR3nt: TGTGCCAGCAGTTTATCGGCCCCAATTCAGCCCCAGCATTTT
CDR3aa: CASSLSAPIQPQHF

d_gene: TRBD2
j_gene: TRBJ2-5
abundance: many
v_gene: TRBV20-1
CDR3nt: TGCAGTGCCCGGGGGCGGGGGGGAGAGACCCAGTACTTC
CDR3aa: CSARGRGGETQYF

d_gene: -
j_gene: TRBJ2-7
abundance: few
v_gene: TRBV6-5
CDR3nt: TGTGCCAGCAGTTACTCGAAGGGAAGTTTGTCCTACGAGCAGTACTTC
CDR3aa: CASSYSKGSLSYEQYF

d_gene: TRBD2
j_gene: TRBJ2-7
abundance: -
v_gene: TRBV7-2
CDR3nt: TGTGCCAGCAGCTTAGGGATAGCGGGTGCCTACGAGCAGTACTTC
CDR3aa: CASSLGIAGAYEQYF

d_gene: -
j_gene: TRBJ2-4
abundance: many
v_gene: TRBV20-1
CDR3nt: TGCAGTGCGCGGGACTGGGACATTCAGTACTTC
CDR3aa: CSARDWDIQYF

d_gene: -
j_gene: TRBJ2-3
abundance: few
v_gene: TRBV29-1
CDR3nt: TGCAGCGGGGTGAGCACAGATACGCAGTATTTT
CDR3aa: CSGVSTDTQYF

d_gene: -
j_gene: TRBJ2-2
abundance: many
v_gene: TRBV28
CDR3nt: TGTGCCAGCAGTCCCGACGGGAGCGGAATAGTCCCCGGGGAGCTGTTTTTT
CDR3aa: CASSPDGSGIVPGELFF

d_gene: TRBD2
j_gene: TRBJ2-2
abundance: -
v_gene: TRBV7-2
CDR3nt: TGTGCCAGCAGCTTTAGGGCTAGCGGGATTTCCGGGGAGCTGTTTTTT
CDR3aa: CASSFRASGISGELFF

d_gene: -
j_gene: TRBJ2-2
abundance: many
v_gene: TRBV12-3/TRBV12-4
CDR3nt: TGTGCCAGCAGTTTAGCGACCGGGGAGCTGTTTTTT
CDR3aa: CASSLATGELFF

d_gene: -
j_gene: TRBJ1-5
abundance: few
v_gene: TRBV27
CDR3nt: TGTGCCAGCAGTTTGGAGGGCCCCAATCAGCCCCAGCATTTT
CDR3aa: CASSLEGPNQPQHF

d_gene: -
j_gene: TRBJ2-5
abundance: few
v_gene: TRBV29-1
CDR3nt: TGCAGCGTCCCGCTGGAGAGCGAGACCCAGTACTTC
CDR3aa: CSVPLESETQYF

d_gene: -
j_gene: TRBJ1-1
abundance: -
v_gene: TRBV24-1
CDR3nt: TGTGCCACCAAGGGACGGGGGACTGAAGCTTTCTTT
CDR3aa: CATKGRGTEAFF

d_gene: -
j_gene: TRBJ1-2
abundance: many
v_gene: TRBV28
CDR3nt: TGTGCCAGCAGTTTATTTGGGATTAACTATGGCTACACCTTC
CDR3aa: CASSLFGINYGYTF

d_gene: -
j_gene: TRBJ2-5
abundance: few
v_gene: TRBV29-1
CDR3nt: TGCAGCGTTGACCTATCCCTGGGCCACTTCCAAGAGACCCAGTACTTC
CDR3aa: CSVDLSLGHFQETQYF

d_gene: -
j_gene: TRBJ2-7
abundance: many
v_gene: TRBV2
CDR3nt: TGTGCCAGCAGTGAAGACCCCGCCTACGAGCAGTACTTC
CDR3aa: CASSEDPAYEQYF

d_gene: -
j_gene: TRBJ2-5
abundance: many
v_gene: TRBV3-1
CDR3nt: TGTGCCAGCGATAGCGGTTTGCGGGAGACCCAGTACTTC
CDR3aa: CASDSGLRETQYF

d_gene: TRBD2
j_gene: TRBJ2-5
abundance: -
v_gene: TRBV11-2
CDR3nt: TGTGCCACCGGACTAGCGGGAGGAGCCGAGACCCAGTACTTC
CDR3aa: CATGLAGGAETQYF

d_gene: -
j_gene: TRBJ1-6
abundance: -
v_gene: TRBV27
CDR3nt: TGTGCCAGCAGTTCACGTCTCGCCTCAAATTCACCCCTCCACTTT
CDR3aa: CASSSRLASNSPLHF

d_gene: -
j_gene: TRBJ1-1
abundance: -
v_gene: TRBV30
CDR3nt: TGTGCCTGGGCCCGAGACATGAACACTGAAGCTTTCTTT
CDR3aa: CAWARDMNTEAFF

d_gene: -
j_gene: TRBJ2-2
abundance: few
v_gene: TRBV6-2/TRBV6-3
CDR3nt: TGTGCCAGCAGTTACGCCTTTGTAGGACTACTCATCACCGGGGAGCTGTTTTTT
CDR3aa: CASSYAFVGLLITGELFF

d_gene: -
j_gene: TRBJ2-5
abundance: -
v_gene: TRBV7-2
CDR3nt: TGTGCCAGCAGCTACTCAGGGAATGGTGGGCAAGAGACCCAGTACTTC
CDR3aa: CASSYSGNGGQETQYF

d_gene: -
j_gene: TRBJ2-3
abundance: -
v_gene: TRBV7-3
CDR3nt: TGTGCCAGCAGCTCCTCGGACTTTTCAGATACGCAGTATTTT
CDR3aa: CASSSSDFSDTQYF

d_gene: TRBD1
j_gene: TRBJ2-7
abundance: many
v_gene: TRBV30
CDR3nt: TGTGCCTGGAGGGACAGGGGGAACTACGAGCAGTACTTC
CDR3aa: CAWRDRGNYEQYF